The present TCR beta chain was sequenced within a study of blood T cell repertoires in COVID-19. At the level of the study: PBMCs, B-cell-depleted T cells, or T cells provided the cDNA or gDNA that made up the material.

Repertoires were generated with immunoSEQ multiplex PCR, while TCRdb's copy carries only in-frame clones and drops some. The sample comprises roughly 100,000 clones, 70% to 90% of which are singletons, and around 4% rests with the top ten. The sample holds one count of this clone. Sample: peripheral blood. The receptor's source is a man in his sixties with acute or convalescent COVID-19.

The CDR3 region has the DNA TGTGCCAGCAGCTTCCCTTTTACAGGGGGCCACACTGAAGCTTTCTTT. Amino acids: CASSFPFTGGHTEAFF. The rearrangement links TRBV7-9 to TRBJ1-1; 9 bases agree with TRBD1. Germline lookup yields CDR1 SEHNR and CDR2 FQNEAQ (reference sequence). Unmatched junction bases numbered 8, after V lost 3 bases and J lost 3 bases. CDR3 length equals 16 residues.